These 15 T cell receptor beta chains originate from one sample sequenced in a study of CDR3 diversity in severe acne (dated by TCRdb to about 2019). The library came from PCR. Sequencing instrument: Illumina HiSeq 2000. Clones were called with MiXCR by TCRdb after fastp trimmed the public reads at Q25, and only in-frame beta chains were retained. Identical CDR3 protein sequences are pooled into one entry, listed with their most common genes and DNA. The sample profile shows roughly 81,000 distinct CDR3 sequences; 45% to 55% of them were found once. The top ten hold 10% of the sample. The sequenced material came from blood. The origin of the receptors is a male donor in good health, serving as a control.

With regard to this clonotype: As the CDR3 is not closed by the conserved phenylalanine or tryptophan, this likely results from a read error. The DNA is left out, because the CDR3 cannot be placed on it with certainty; the CDR3 is given as TCRdb lists it. The V call is TRBV20-1, the J call TRBJ1-6; TRBD1 was called by the table and not checked on the DNA. The CDR3 has 10 amino acids, counting both end residues. Germline assignment: CDR1 DFQATT and CDR2 SNEGSKA (reference sequence). The CDR3 loop is CSASTDRAHY.

This clonotype was detected only a few times. This chain links TRBV5-1 with TRBJ2-7; TRBD2 is a possible D gene (6 bases). Looked up from germline, CDR1 is SGHRS and CDR2 is YFSETQ. The ends were cut back, 2 bases at V and 4 bases at J, with 10 bases in the middle. This CDR3 spans 13 amino acids. The CDR3 DNA is TGCGCCAGCAGCTTTGGACGGGAGTACGAGCAGTACTTC. It yields the protein CASSFGREYEQYF.

The V call is TRBV5-1, the J call TRBJ2-7, with TRBD2 matching over 10 bases. V was pared by 1 base and J by 3 bases, with 4 bases of the junction left unmatched. The CDR3 runs 15 residues. In germline, CDR1 is SGHRS, CDR2 YFSETQ. In DNA, the CDR3 is TGCGCCAGCAGCTTGTGGCTAGCGGGAGACTACGAGCAGTACTTC. Residues: CASSLWLAGDYEQYF. Supplemented by reference TRBV5-1 and TRBJ2-7, the full variable domain reads KAGVTQTPRYLIKTRGQQVTLSCSPISGHRSVSWYQQTPGQGLQFLFEYFSETQRNKGNFPGRFSGRQFSNSRSEMNVSTLELGDSALYLCASSLWLAGDYEQYFGPGTRLTVT.

The chain is built from TRBV29-1 and TRBJ2-7; 9 bases match TRBD2. V lost 5 bases to trimming and J lost 5 bases; unmatched junction nucleotides: 4. Germline CDR1 and CDR2: SQVTM and ANQGSEA. The CDR3 is 12 amino acids. The CDR3 DNA sequence: TGCAGCGTTACGCCTAGCGGGGACGAGCAGTACTTC. This sequence encodes CSVTPSGDEQYF.

V is TRBV10-1 and J is TRBJ2-7; 10 bases align to TRBD2. This CDR3 is built from 13 residues. Germline CDR1 and CDR2: WNHNN and SYGVQD (reference sequence). With 5 bases clipped from V and 3 bases from J, the junction kept 1 base outside the gene matches. The CDR3 coding sequence is TGCGCCAGCAGTAGACTAGCGGGCTACGAGCAGTACTTC. Translating it yields CASSRLAGYEQYF.

This clonotype was seen at least ten times. This sequence joins TRBV30 and TRBJ2-7; 7 positions agree with TRBD1. This CDR3 is 12 amino acids long. CDR1 is GTSNPN, CDR2 SVGIG, per germline (reference sequence). V gave up 8 bases and J gave up 0 bases; unmatched junction bases: 4. The CDR3 spells CASRQGSYEQYF. The CDR3 nucleotides are TGTGCCAGCCGACAGGGCTCCTACGAGCAGTACTTC. The whole variable domain, remainder taken from reference TRBV30 and TRBJ2-7, is SQTIHQWPATLVQPVGSPLSLECTVEGTSNPNLYWYRQAAGRGLQLLFYSVGIGQISSEVPQNLSASRPQDRQFILSSKKLLLSDSGFYLCASRQGSYEQYFGPGTRLTVT.

CDR3 sequence (DNA): TGTGCCAGCAGTGACAGGGAGAGCACTGAAGCTTTCTTT. Amino acids: CASSDRESTEAFF. J is TRBJ1-1 and V is TRBV25-1; perhaps TRBD1 as D (5 bases). Germline CDR1 MGHDK, CDR2 SYGVNS. Trimming removed 3 bases from V and 4 bases from J, with 9 bases in between. The CDR3 totals 13 residues. The full variable domain, its missing parts supplied by reference TRBV25-1 and TRBJ1-1, is EADIYQTPRYLVIGTGKKITLECSQTMGHDKMYWYQQDPGMELHLIHYSYGVNSTEKGDLSSESTVSRIRTEHFPLTLESARPSHTSQYLCASSDRESTEAFFGQGTRLTVV.

The rearrangement joins TRBV15 to TRBJ2-5, with TRBD1 matching 8 bases. Germline V gene data show CDR1 as LNHNV and CDR2 as YYDKDF (reference sequence). The V segment lost 0 bases and the J segment 6 bases; nucleotides outside the gene matches: 12. The CDR3 extends over 17 amino acids. The CDR3 DNA is TGTGCCACCAGCAGAGACGGGCGTACAGGGGGATCGAAGACCCAGTACTTC. Its protein product is CATSRDGRTGGSKTQYF.

Comment on this clonotype: A much larger clone sits a single nucleotide away, making a read error possible. The chain carries TRBV4-1 and TRBJ1-4; D call uncertain. In germline, CDR1 is MGHRA, CDR2 YSYEKL. The CDR3 runs to 15 residues. The CDR3 region is CASSQGYSVNEKLVF. The CDR3, as DNA: TGCGCCAGCAGCCAAGGGTACAGCGTGAATGAAAAACTGGTTTTT.

V is TRBV11-2 and J is TRBJ1-2, with a possible D match to TRBD1 (5 bases). Germline V CDR1 and CDR2: SGHAT, FQNNGV. Trimming took off 0 bases at V and 11 bases at J, with 7 bases between the two ends. The CDR3 spans 11 residues. The CDR3 coding sequence is TGTGCCAGCAGCTTAGATGGGGGATACACCTTC. Its protein is CASSLDGGYTF.

Turning to this clonotype: The DNA is omitted, as the CDR3 cannot be located on it reliably, and the CDR3 follows TCRdb's listing. The rearrangement uses TRBV6-5 and TRBJ1-3; the table gives TRBD1 as D, unverified against the DNA. Germline CDR1 reads MNHEY; CDR2 reads SVGAGI. 23 amino acids form the CDR3, both terminal residues included. The CDR3 here is CASSHRGGRGGTEAFFGQGTIYF.

On this clonotype: With a much larger clone just one base away, this may be a read error. The rearrangement uses TRBV27 and TRBJ2-7; D is unclear. The CDR3 totals 14 residues. Germline V lookup: CDR1 MNHEY, CDR2 SMNVEV (reference sequence). CDR3 nucleotides: TGTGTCAGCAGTTCGGTCGTCAGCTCCTACGAGCAGTACTTC. This encodes CVSSSVVSSYEQYF.

Remarks on this clonotype: A read error may account for a junction end that differs from germline. This chain joins TRBV10-3 and TRBJ1-2, with a tentative D call TRBD1 (5 bases). CDR1 is ENHRY, CDR2 SYGVKD, per germline. The CDR3 extends over 10 amino acids. CDR3 sequence (DNA): TGTGCCAGCAGTGAGGAGTGGGGCCCCTTC. Amino acid sequence: CASSEEWGPF.

The rearrangement joins TRBV11-3 to TRBJ2-7; D ambiguous. The CDR3 spans 14 residues. Looked up from germline, CDR1 is SGHNT and CDR2 is YENEEA. V was cut by 3 bases and J by 3 bases, with 12 bases left in between. The CDR3 DNA follows: TGTGCCAGCAGCTTGGATAGTACGAACTACGAGCAGTACTTC. Its translation: CASSLDSTNYEQYF.

This clonotype was seen ten or more times. J is TRBJ2-7 and V is TRBV20-1; perhaps TRBD1 as D (5 bases). V lost 6 bases and J lost 2, with 17 bases in between. The CDR3 covers 14 residues. The germline CDR1 and CDR2 sequences are DFQATT and SNEGSKA (reference sequence). DNA of the CDR3: TGCAGTGCACCCTCTAGGGGTAACCCCTACGAGCAGTACTTC. Its protein is CSAPSRGNPYEQYF.